Listed below are T cell receptor beta chains from one sample, sequenced in a study of blood T cells in healthy people across ages. TCRdb processed the 5' RACE reads anew with MiXCR; each CDR3 protein has one entry. This sample has about 1 million distinct CDR3 sequences, with less than 50% found just once. Sequenced: blood. These receptor sequences come from a woman aged 55-70 years in good health. CDR3s include the opening cysteine and the closing phenylalanine or tryptophan.

V | CDR3
TRBV3-1 | CASSQDRGRTDTQYF
TRBV9 | CASSVVGSGRGHEQFF
TRBV4-1 | CASSQGWGSDIQYF
TRBV29-1 | CSVEGPGVVDTQYF
TRBV12-3/TRBV12-4 | CASSLWADTQYF
TRBV16 | CASSRTGISYNEQFF
TRBV28 | CASRVGQPSSYEQYF
TRBV4-2 | CASSQDDPRASTDTQYF
TRBV27 | CASSWTPENGYTF
TRBV14 | CASSQSGTGSSYEQYF
TRBV5-6 | CASSLYDRGRETQYF
TRBV20-1 | CSARRQGAWNEQFF
TRBV10-3 | CAISKSTYGGPEAFF
TRBV5-4 | CASSIRTSGTDTQYF
TRBV12-3/TRBV12-4 | CASNPRGTNYGYTF
TRBV3-1 | CASSQGLRQRGYEQYF
TRBV7-2 | CASSSISGTTSTDTQYF
TRBV5-1 | CASSLVGTGGDGYTF
TRBV15 | CATSRDVAGEQYF
TRBV6-6 | CASSKGTAASEQYF
TRBV29-1 | CSVGTGGTNTEAFF
TRBV25-1 | CASSERRTGGIEQYF
TRBV4-1 | CASSQGHGSYNEQFF
TRBV12-3/TRBV12-4 | CASRESEAHEQYF
TRBV2 | CAGSHSAYEQYF
TRBV7-6 | CASSTGGGIGPYNEQFF
TRBV27 | CASTAGGSWDTQYF
TRBV27 | CASSWEPGQTYEQYF
TRBV5-1 | CASSYAGDGYEQYF
TRBV20-1 | CSGQGTNYGYTF
TRBV5-1 | CASSAGSTPYGYTF
TRBV3-1 | CASRGLAGGGAYNEQFF
TRBV7-9 | CASSSRSSGDTDTQYF
TRBV4-1 | CASSQDRLAGGPSFTDTQYF
TRBV10-3 | CAIRDGKGEQFF
TRBV27 | CASSLYWRLAGLQETQYF
TRBV3-1 | CASSQGSGTQQFF
TRBV19 | CASRLPGQGDGYTF
TRBV27 | CASSSSTGEFF
TRBV25-1 | CASSAFTDTQYF
TRBV10-3 | CAISGVGEPTDTQYF
TRBV6-6 | CASSDERGTEAFF
TRBV27 | CASSTGLAEYNEQFF
TRBV2 | CASSEFLAETYEQYF
TRBV9 | CASSVGLAELSYEQYF
TRBV3-1 | CASSRLEAGTDTQYF
TRBV28 | CATQRGLAGGYEQYF
TRBV7-9 | CASSSGQGISQPQHF
TRBV10-3 | CAIRSGDTSGQETQYF